A single sample is the source of the 11 T cell receptor beta chains below, sequenced in a study of cytomegalovirus exposure and HLA in healthy donors (TCRdb year 2017). Library prep was done by the immunoSEQ multiplex PCR assay. The multiplex PCR relied on a mix of 60 forward primers for TCR Vbeta segments and 13 reverse primers for TCR Jbeta segments. TCRdb obtained this table from immuneACCESS and retained in-frame rearrangements with V and J assigned. These tables miss some clones; where compared with another copy, unresolved V genes account for less than half of the shortfall, and the remainder is unexplained. In all, the sample holds around 130,000 clones, and 82% of those were seen once. The ten most abundant clones make up 11% of the sample. Sequencing was performed on PBMCs. These receptors all stem from a male donor in good health and CMV-seropositive.

V usage is TRBV7-3 and J usage is TRBJ2-1, with 9 nucleotides matching TRBD2. The junction had 7 bases not matched to a gene; V was cut back by 3 bases and J by 7 bases. Germline V lookup: CDR1 SGHTA, CDR2 FQGTGA. The CDR3 length is 15 residues. The chain's CDR3 is CASSFSGRTENEQFF. As DNA, the CDR3 is TGTGCCAGCAGCTTCAGCGGGAGGACGGAAAATGAGCAGTTCTTC. Variable domain in full (rest from reference TRBV7-3 and TRBJ2-1): GAGVSQTPSNKVTEKGKYVELRCDPISGHTALYWYRQSLGQGPEFLIYFQGTGAADDSGLPNDRFFAVRPEGSVSTLKIQRTERGDSAVYLCASSFSGRTENEQFFGPGTRLTVL.

The rearrangement uses TRBV19 and TRBJ1-1; tentative D call: TRBD1 (5 bases). Trimming left V 4 bases short and J 1 base short, with 7 bases between. This CDR3 has 13 amino acids. Germline V CDR1 and CDR2: LNHDA, SQIVND (reference sequence). The CDR3 sequence is CASSKGQNTEAFF. In DNA, the CDR3 is TGTGCCAGTAGTAAAGGACAGAACACTGAAGCTTTCTTT. Full variable domain (outside the CDR3, taken from reference TRBV19 and TRBJ1-1): DGGITQSPKYLFRKEGQNVTLSCEQNLNHDAMYWYRQDPGQGLRLIYYSQIVNDFQKGDIAEGYSVSREKKESFPLTVTSAQKNPTAFYLCASSKGQNTEAFFGQGTRLTVV.

This chain links TRBV19 with TRBJ1-1, with D perhaps matching TRBD1 (6 bases). This CDR3 has 13 residues. With 6 bases removed from V and 3 bases from J, the gap between germline ends came to 11 bases. Germline CDR1 is LNHDA and CDR2 is SQIVND (reference sequence). CDR3 nucleotides: TGTGCCAGTAGATTAGGGGGAGACACTGAAGCTTTCTTT. This gives the protein CASRLGGDTEAFF.

The chain uses TRBV7-9 and TRBJ2-1; TRBD2 agrees at 7 bases. The germline V gene encodes CDR1 SEHNR and CDR2 FQNEAQ (reference sequence). This CDR3 spans 15 amino acids. V trimming: 3 bases; J trimming: 7 bases; junction bases outside the gene matches: 9. The CDR3 here is CASSFGTTDVNEQFF. CDR3 bases: TGTGCCAGCAGCTTCGGGACTACCGACGTTAATGAGCAGTTCTTC.

The gene calls are TRBV5-1 and TRBJ2-2, with a tentative D call TRBD2 (5 bases). Germline V gene data show CDR1 as SGHRS and CDR2 as YFSETQ. This CDR3 has 16 amino acids. V lost 0 bases to trimming and J lost 3 bases, with 12 bases between them. The CDR3 sequence: CASSLVAGMDTGELFF. CDR3 nucleotide sequence: TGCGCCAGCAGCTTGGTTGCCGGGATGGACACCGGGGAGCTGTTTTTT.

The chain combines TRBV29-1 with TRBJ1-2, with 7 bases fitting TRBD1. CDR3 size: 13 residues. In germline, CDR1 is SQVTM, CDR2 ANQGSEA. The V and J ends lost 7 bases and 1 base, in that order; junction bases with no gene match: 6. In nucleotides, the CDR3 is TGCAGCGCGACCCGGGACAGTAACTATGGCTACACCTTC. The encoded protein is CSATRDSNYGYTF.

This clone has a single count. The V gene is TRBV4-3, the J gene TRBJ1-2; D possibly corresponds to TRBD1 (6 bases). V dropped 4 bases and J dropped 2 bases, with 11 bases sitting between them. Germline loops: CDR1 LGHNA, CDR2 YSLEER. The CDR3 spans 14 residues. CDR3 DNA: TGCGCCAGCAGCCCGGCGACAGGCAACTATGGCTACACCTTC. Residues: CASSPATGNYGYTF.

In its sample, this clone was seen a few times. The rearrangement links TRBV6-6 to TRBJ1-3, with D unresolved. Germline assignment: CDR1 MNHNY and CDR2 SVGAGI (reference sequence). The CDR3 is 15 amino acids. The V and J ends lost 5 bases and 0 bases respectively, with 11 bases between them. The CDR3 reads CASSPRAASGNTIYF. CDR3 bases: TGTGCCAGCAGTCCACGAGCGGCCTCTGGAAACACCATATATTTT.

This sequence joins TRBV7-2 and TRBJ1-1; D possibly corresponds to TRBD1 (5 bases). The CDR3 is 15 residues long. Germline CDR1 is SGHTA and CDR2 is FQGNSA. V was trimmed by 1 base and J by 0 bases, leaving 9 bases between them. CDR3 region: CASSLGRDVNTEAFF. Written as DNA, the CDR3 is TGTGCCAGCAGCTTAGGCAGGGATGTGAACACTGAAGCTTTCTTT.

This chain links TRBV6-5 with TRBJ1-2; 9 nucleotides align to TRBD1. Germline CDR1 MNHEY, CDR2 SVGAGI. Losses at the gene ends were 8 bases for V and 8 bases for J; bases not matched to a gene: 12. This CDR3 comprises 14 residues. The CDR3 coding sequence is TGTGCCAGCGGAGGCCTTACAGGGGGCCGGGGCTACACCTTC. Residues: CASGGLTGGRGYTF.

CDR3 DNA sequence: TGTGCCAGCTCTAGAGGGGAGGGCTATGGCTACACCTTC. Its translation: CASSRGEGYGYTF. This rearrangement joins TRBV28 to TRBJ1-2, with D maybe TRBD1 (5 bases). The CDR3 is 13 residues long. Per germline, CDR1 MDHEN and CDR2 SYDVKM. V was shortened by 8 bases and J by 4 bases, with 14 bases between the two germline ends.